This T cell receptor beta chain is from a study of glioma-infiltrating T cells. Overall study results and limits: CDR3 overlap between tissue and blood was very small.

A word on this clonotype: The target antigen is unknown.

The iRepertoire nested amplicon-rescue multiplex PCR amplified TCR alpha and beta CDR3s from RNA. A single record per CDR3 protein comes from TCRdb applying MiXCR to the multiplex PCR reads. The sample yields under 200,000 distinct CDR3 sequences, around 40% seen once. The CDR3 sequence is 16 residues long. Trimming left V 5 bases short and J 4 bases short, with 20 bases between. Germline lookup yields CDR1 LNHDA and CDR2 SQIVND (reference sequence). The receptor's source is a human donor with low-grade glioma or glioblastoma, undergoing nonglioma brain surgery, or in good health (not recorded which). The sample taken for sequencing was glioma tissue, nonneoplastic brain tissue, or PBMCs (not recorded which). The chain is built from TRBV19 and TRBJ1-2; the D gene is possibly TRBD1 (5 bases). CDR3: CASSEPGTGGRYGYTF. The DNA of the CDR3 is TGTGCCAGTAGTGAACCGGGGACTGGCGGACGCTATGGCTACACCTTC.